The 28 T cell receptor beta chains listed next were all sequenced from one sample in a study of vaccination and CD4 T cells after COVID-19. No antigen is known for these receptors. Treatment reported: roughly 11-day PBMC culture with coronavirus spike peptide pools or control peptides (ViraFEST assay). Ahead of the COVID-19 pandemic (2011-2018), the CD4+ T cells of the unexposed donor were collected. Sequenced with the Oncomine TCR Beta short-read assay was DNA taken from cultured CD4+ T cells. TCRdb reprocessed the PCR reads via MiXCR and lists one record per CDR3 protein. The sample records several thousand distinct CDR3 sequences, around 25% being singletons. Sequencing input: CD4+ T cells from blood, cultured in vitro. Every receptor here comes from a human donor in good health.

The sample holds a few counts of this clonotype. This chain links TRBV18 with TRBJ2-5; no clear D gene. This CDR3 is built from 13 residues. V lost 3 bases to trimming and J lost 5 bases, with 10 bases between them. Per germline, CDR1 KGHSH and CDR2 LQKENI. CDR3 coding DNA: TGTGCCAGCTCACCCGGAAGAAGGGAGACCCAGTACTTC. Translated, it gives CASSPGRRETQYF.

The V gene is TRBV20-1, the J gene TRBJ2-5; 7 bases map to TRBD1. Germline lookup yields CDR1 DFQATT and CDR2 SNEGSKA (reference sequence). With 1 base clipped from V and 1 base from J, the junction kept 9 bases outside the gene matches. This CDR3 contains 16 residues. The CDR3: CSARGHRGVTQETQYF. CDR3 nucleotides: TGCAGTGCTAGAGGGCACAGGGGAGTTACCCAAGAGACCCAGTACTTC.

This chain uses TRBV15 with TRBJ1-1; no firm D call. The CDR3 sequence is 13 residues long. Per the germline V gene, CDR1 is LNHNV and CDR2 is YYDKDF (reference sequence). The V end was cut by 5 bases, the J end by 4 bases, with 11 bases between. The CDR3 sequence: CATSLDAGTEAFF. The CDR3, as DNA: TGTGCCACCAGCCTCGATGCCGGCACTGAAGCTTTCTTT. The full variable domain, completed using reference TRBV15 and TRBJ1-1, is DAMVIQNPRYQVTQFGKPVTLSCSQTLNHNVMYWYQQKSSQAPKLLFHYYDKDFNNEADTPDNFQSRRPNTSFCFLDIRSPGLGDTAMYLCATSLDAGTEAFFGQGTRLTVV.

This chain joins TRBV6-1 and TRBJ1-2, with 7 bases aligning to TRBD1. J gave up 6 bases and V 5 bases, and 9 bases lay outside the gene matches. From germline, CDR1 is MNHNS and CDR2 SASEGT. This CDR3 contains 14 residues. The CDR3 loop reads CASSLETGMDGYTF. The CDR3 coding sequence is TGTGCCAGCAGTCTGGAGACAGGGATGGATGGCTACACCTTC.

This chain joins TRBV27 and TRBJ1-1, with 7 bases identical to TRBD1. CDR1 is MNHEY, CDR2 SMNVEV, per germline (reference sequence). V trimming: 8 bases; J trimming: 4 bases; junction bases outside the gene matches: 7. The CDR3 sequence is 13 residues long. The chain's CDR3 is CASLSGGRTEAFF. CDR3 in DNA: TGTGCCAGCCTTTCAGGGGGACGCACTGAAGCTTTCTTT.

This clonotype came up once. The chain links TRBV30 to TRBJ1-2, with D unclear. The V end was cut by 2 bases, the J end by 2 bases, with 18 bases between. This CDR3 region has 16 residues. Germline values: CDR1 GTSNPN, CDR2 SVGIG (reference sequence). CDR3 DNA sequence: TGTGCCTGGAGTCCTAACTCGTTCGCCCTAAACTATGGCTACACCTTC. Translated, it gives CAWSPNSFALNYGYTF.

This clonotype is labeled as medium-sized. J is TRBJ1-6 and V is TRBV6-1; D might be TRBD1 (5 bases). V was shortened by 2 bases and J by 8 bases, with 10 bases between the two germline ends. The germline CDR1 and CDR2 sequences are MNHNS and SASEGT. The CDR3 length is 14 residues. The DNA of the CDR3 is TGTGCCAGCAGTGAACAGGGAGTTGATTCACCCCTCCACTTT. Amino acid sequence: CASSEQGVDSPLHF.

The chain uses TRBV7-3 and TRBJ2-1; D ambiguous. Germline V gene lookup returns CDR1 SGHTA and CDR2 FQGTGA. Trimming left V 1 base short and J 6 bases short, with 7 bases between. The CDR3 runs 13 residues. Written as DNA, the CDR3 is TGTGCCAGCAGCTTAATGTCTACCAATGAGCAGTTCTTC. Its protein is CASSLMSTNEQFF.

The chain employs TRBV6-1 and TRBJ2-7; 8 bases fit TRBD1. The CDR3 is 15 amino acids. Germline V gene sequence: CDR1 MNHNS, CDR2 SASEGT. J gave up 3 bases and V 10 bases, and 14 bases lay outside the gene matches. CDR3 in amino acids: CATRPGQGRLYEQYF. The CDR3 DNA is TGTGCCACCCGACCCGGACAGGGACGCCTCTACGAGCAGTACTTC.

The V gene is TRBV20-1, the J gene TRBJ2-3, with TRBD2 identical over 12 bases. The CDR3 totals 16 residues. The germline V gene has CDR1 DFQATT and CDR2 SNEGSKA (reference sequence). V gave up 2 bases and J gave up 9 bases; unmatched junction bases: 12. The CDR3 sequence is CSARSGLAGPGGTQYF. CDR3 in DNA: TGCAGTGCTAGATCAGGACTAGCGGGGCCCGGGGGGACGCAGTATTTT.

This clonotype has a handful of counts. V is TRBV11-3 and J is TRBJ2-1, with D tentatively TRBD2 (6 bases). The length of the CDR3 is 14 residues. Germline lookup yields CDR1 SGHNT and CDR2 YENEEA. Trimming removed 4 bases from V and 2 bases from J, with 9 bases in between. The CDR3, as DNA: TGTGCCAGCAGCTCGGGACTTGCCTACAATGAGCAGTTCTTC. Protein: CASSSGLAYNEQFF.

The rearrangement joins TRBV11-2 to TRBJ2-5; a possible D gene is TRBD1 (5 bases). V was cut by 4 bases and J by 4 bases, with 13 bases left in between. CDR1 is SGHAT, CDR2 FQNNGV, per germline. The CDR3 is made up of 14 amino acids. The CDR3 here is CASSSQGSIETQYF. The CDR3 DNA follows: TGTGCCAGCAGCTCCCAGGGATCCATAGAGACCCAGTACTTC.

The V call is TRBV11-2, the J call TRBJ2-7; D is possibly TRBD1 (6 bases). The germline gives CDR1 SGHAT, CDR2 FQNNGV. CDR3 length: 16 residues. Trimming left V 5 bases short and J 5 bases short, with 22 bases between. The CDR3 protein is CASSRPRDTELNEQYF. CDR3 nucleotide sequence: TGTGCCAGCAGCCGTCCCCGGGACACAGAATTAAACGAGCAGTACTTC.

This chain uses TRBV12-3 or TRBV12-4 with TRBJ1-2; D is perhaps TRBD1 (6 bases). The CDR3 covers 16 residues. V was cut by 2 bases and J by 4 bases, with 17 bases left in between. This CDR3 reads CASSLFSGARSYGYTF. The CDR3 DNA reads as TGTGCCAGCAGTTTATTTTCAGGGGCAAGGTCCTATGGCTACACCTTC.

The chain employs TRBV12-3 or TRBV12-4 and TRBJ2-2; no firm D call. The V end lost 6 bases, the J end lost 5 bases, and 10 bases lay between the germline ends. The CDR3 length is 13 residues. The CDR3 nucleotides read TGTGCCAGCAGCTGGACCGAAACCGGGGAGCTGTTTTTT. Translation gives CASSWTETGELFF.

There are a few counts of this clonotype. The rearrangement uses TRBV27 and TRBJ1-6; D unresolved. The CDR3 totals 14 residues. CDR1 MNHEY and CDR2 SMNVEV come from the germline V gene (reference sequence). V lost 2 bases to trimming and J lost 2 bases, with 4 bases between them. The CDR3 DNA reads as TGTGCCAGCAGTTTAGTCCCCTATAATTCACCCCTCCACTTT. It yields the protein CASSLVPYNSPLHF.

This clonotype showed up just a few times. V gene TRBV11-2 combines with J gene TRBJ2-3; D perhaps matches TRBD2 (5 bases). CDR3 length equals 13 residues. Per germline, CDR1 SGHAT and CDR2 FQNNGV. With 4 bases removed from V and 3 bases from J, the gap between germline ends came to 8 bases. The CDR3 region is CASSSQRTDTQYF. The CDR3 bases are TGTGCCAGCAGCTCCCAGCGGACAGATACGCAGTATTTT.

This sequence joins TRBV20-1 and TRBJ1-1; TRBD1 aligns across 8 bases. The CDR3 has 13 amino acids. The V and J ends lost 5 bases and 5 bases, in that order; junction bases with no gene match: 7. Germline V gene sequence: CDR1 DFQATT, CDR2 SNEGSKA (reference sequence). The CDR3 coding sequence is TGCAGTGCTTTTCTGACAGGGGAAACTGAAGCTTTCTTT. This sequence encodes CSAFLTGETEAFF.

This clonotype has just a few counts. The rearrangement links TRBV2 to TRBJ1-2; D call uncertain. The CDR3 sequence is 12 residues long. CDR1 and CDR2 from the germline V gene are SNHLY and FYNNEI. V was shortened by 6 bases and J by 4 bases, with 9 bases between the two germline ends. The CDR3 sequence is CASRGDGYGYTF. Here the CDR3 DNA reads TGTGCCAGCAGGGGAGACGGCTATGGCTACACCTTC.

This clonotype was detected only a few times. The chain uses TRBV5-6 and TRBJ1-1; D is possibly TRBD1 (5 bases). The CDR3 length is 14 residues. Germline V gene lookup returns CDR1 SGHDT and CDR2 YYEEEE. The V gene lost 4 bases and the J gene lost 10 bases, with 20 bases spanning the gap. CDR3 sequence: CASSRARGRLGAFF. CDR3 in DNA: TGTGCCAGCAGCCGAGCTAGGGGCCGTCTTGGAGCTTTCTTT.

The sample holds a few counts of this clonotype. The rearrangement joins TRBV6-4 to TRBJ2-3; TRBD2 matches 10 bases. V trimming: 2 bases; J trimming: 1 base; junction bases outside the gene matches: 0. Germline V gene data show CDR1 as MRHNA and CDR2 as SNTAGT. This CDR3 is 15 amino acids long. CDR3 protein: CASSDGTSGTDTQYF. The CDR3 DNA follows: TGTGCCAGCAGTGACGGGACTAGCGGCACAGATACGCAGTATTTT.

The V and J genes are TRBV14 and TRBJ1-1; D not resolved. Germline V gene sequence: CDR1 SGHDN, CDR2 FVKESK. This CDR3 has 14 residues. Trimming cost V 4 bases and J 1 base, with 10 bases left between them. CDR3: CASSLVGSNTEAFF. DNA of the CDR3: TGTGCCAGCAGCCTAGTAGGGTCGAACACTGAAGCTTTCTTT.

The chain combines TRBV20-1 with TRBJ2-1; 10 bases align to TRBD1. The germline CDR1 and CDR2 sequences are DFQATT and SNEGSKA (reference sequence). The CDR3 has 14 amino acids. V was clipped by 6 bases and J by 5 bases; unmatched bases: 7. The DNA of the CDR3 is TGCAGTGCCCTATTCGGGACAGGGGACAATGAGCAGTTCTTC. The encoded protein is CSALFGTGDNEQFF.

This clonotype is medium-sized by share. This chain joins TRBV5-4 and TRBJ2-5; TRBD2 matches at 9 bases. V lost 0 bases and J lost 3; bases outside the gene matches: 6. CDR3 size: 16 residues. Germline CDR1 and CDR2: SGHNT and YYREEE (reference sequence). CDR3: CASSLESVAGEETQYF. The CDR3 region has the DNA TGTGCCAGCAGCTTGGAGAGTGTAGCGGGGGAAGAGACCCAGTACTTC.

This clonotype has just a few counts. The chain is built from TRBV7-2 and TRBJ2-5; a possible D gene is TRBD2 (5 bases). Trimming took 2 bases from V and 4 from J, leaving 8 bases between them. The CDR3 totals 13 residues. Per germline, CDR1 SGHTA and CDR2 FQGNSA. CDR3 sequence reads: CASSLPSRETQYF. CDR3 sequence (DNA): TGTGCCAGCAGCTTACCTAGCCGAGAGACCCAGTACTTC.

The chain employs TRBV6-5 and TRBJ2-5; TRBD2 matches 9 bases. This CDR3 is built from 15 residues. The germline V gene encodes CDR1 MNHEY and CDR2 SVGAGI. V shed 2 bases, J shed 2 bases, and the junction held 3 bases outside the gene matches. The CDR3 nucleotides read TGTGCCAGCAGTTACGGGACTAGCCAACAAGAGACCCAGTACTTC. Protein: CASSYGTSQQETQYF.

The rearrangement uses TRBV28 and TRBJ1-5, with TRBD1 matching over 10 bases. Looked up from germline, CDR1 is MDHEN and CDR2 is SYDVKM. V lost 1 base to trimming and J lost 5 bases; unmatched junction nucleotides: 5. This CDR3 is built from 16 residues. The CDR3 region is CASSLFRTGGHQPQHF. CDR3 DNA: TGTGCCAGCAGTTTATTCAGGACAGGGGGACATCAGCCCCAGCATTTT. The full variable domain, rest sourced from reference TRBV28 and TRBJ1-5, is DVKVTQSSRYLVKRTGEKVFLECVQDMDHENMFWYRQDPGLGLRLIYFSYDVKMKEKGDIPEGYSVSREKKERFSLILESASTNQTSMYLCASSLFRTGGHQPQHFGDGTRLSIL.

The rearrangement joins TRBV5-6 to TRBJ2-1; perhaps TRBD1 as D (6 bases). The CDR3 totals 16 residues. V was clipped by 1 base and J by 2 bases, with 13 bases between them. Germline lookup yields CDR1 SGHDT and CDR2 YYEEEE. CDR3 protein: CASSLKGVRPYNEQFF. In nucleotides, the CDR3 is TGTGCCAGCAGCTTGAAGGGGGTTCGGCCCTACAATGAGCAGTTCTTC.